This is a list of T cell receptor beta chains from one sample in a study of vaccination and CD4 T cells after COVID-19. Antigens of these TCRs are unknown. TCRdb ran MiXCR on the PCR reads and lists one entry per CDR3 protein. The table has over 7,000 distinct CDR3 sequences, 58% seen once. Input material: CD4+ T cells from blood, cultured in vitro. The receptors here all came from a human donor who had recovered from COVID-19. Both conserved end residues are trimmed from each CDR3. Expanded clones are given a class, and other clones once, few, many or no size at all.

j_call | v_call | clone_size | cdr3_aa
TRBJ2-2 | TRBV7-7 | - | ASSLAPFTGELF
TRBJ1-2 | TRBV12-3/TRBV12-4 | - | ASSLSDRPNYGYT
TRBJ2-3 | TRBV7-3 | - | ASSRRTERDTQY
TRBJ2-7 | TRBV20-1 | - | SAAGGLAGAYEQY
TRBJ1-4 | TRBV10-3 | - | ASSESPGDEKLF
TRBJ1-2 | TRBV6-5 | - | ASSSNPRNPGYT
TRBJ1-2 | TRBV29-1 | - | SVSQGDYGYT
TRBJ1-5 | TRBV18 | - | ASSPAGDRANQPQH
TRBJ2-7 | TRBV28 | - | ASRIGTGVSYEQY
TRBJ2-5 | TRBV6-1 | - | ASRTEGKTQY
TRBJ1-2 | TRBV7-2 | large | ASSPPGRNYGYT
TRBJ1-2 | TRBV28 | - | ASSPPQQEARRDYGYT
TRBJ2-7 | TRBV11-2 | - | ASSPRTGPREQY
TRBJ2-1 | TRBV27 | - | ASSLLTASSYNEQF
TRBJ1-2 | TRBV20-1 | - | SASTYRRGLGDNGYT
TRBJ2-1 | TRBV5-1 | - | ASSSSEPGLPYNEQF
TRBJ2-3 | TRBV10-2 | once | ASSDSRTSGGARDTQY
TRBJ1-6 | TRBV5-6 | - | ASSFLGLSYNSPLH
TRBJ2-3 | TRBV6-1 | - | ASSELTDTQY
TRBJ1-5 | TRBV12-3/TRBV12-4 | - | ASSLVGDPQH
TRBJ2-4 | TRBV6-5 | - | ASSYSTGGPAKNIQY
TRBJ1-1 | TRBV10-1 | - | ASSVARTNTEAF